Listed below are T cell receptor beta chains from one sample, sequenced in a study of shared clonotypes between healthy human individuals. Sequenced by immunoSEQ multiplex PCR; TCRdb stores in-frame clones only, minus some. The repertoire holds about 2.1 million clones, with approximately 94% as singletons. The specimen sequenced was naive CD8+ T cells from PBMCs. These receptors were collected from a man aged 18 to 35 in good health. Some clones in this sample may be carry-over from other donors' samples. The CDR3 runs from the conserved cysteine through the conserved F or W. The D gene is left open where the match is weak. Clone size is not always given. Where it is, it says once, few, many or a class for expanded clones.

d_call	v_call	j_call	clone_size	cdr3_nt	cdr3_aa
-	TRBV6-6	TRBJ2-5	-	TGTGCCAGCAGTTACTCGGCCAAACAAGAGACCCAGTACTTC	CASSYSAKQETQYF
-	TRBV9	TRBJ2-7	-	TGTGCCAGCAGCGGAGGACACCTTAAGAGCTCCTACGAGCAGTACTTC	CASSGGHLKSSYEQYF
-	TRBV9	TRBJ2-1	-	TGTGCCAGCAGCAAAGACAATGAGCAGTTCTTC	CASSKDNEQFF
-	TRBV9	TRBJ2-7	-	TGTGCCAGCAGCGTAGGGGGCAGGGAAGCCAATGAGCAGTACTTC	CASSVGGREANEQYF
TRBD2	TRBV29-1	TRBJ2-1	-	TGCAGCGTTGTCTCAAGCGGGAGGGCCTCCAATGAGCAGTTCTTC	CSVVSSGRASNEQFF
TRBD2	TRBV27	TRBJ2-3	-	TGTGCCAGCAGTTTGACTAGCGGGATCTCTTTAAGCACAGATACGCAGTATTTT	CASSLTSGISLSTDTQYF
-	TRBV29-1	TRBJ1-5	-	TGCAGCGTTGTGGTACAGATCGATAGCAATCAGCCCCAGCATTTT	CSVVVQIDSNQPQHF
-	TRBV9	TRBJ2-7	-	TGTGCCAGCAGCGTAGACGGGACACCAGGTTACGAGCAGTACTTC	CASSVDGTPGYEQYF
TRBD1	TRBV27	TRBJ2-5	-	TGTGCCAGCAGTTTATTGCCGGGACAGGGGAAAGAGACCCAGTACTTC	CASSLLPGQGKETQYF
-	TRBV2	TRBJ2-7	-	TGTGCCAGCAGCTGGACACCCTACGAGCAGTACTTC	CASSWTPYEQYF
-	TRBV5-1	TRBJ1-3	-	TGCGCCAGCAGCCCGTCAGTCAAAATCTCTGGAAACACCATATATTTT	CASSPSVKISGNTIYF
TRBD1	TRBV5-8	TRBJ1-4	-	TGTGCCAGCAGCGGCCGGACAGGGCTTAATGAAAAACTGTTTTTT	CASSGRTGLNEKLFF
-	TRBV15	TRBJ1-4	-	TGTGCCACCAGCAGAGATTATGGTGCAACTAATGAAAAACTGTTTTTT	CATSRDYGATNEKLFF
-	TRBV19	TRBJ2-7	-	TGTGCCAGTAGTCCCGCCCGGGGGCACGAGCAGTACTTC	CASSPARGHEQYF
-	TRBV6-6	TRBJ1-2	-	TGTGCCAGCAGTTCGACGGAGAGGACCTTC	CASSSTERTF
-	TRBV15	TRBJ2-7	-	TGTGCCACCAGCAGTATAGCAGGACAGATGTCCTACGAGCAGTACTTC	CATSSIAGQMSYEQYF
TRBD2	TRBV7-9	TRBJ2-5	once	TGTGCCAGCAGCTTAGTGGGACTAGCTAATCAAGAGACCCAGTACTTC	CASSLVGLANQETQYF
-	TRBV28	TRBJ2-6	-	TGTGCCAGCAGTTTGGTTGGAGACTCTGGGGCCAACGTCCTGACTTTC	CASSLVGDSGANVLTF
TRBD1	TRBV9	TRBJ2-7	-	TGTGCCAGCAGCGTGGGACAGGGTTCCGAGCAGTACTTC	CASSVGQGSEQYF
-	TRBV15	TRBJ2-5	-	TGTGCCACCAGCAGAGGACAGGTCTCCGGGGTGGAAGAGACCCAGTACTTC	CATSRGQVSGVEETQYF
-	TRBV11-3	TRBJ2-7	-	TGTGCCAGCAGCTTAATGGGCAGCTACGAGCAGTACTTC	CASSLMGSYEQYF
-	TRBV19	TRBJ2-7	-	TGTGCCAGTAGCCTAGGCGTATCTGGGATCTACGAGCAGTACTTC	CASSLGVSGIYEQYF
-	TRBV9	TRBJ2-1	-	TGTGCCAGCAGCACAAGGAATAACAATGAGCAGTTCTTC	CASSTRNNNEQFF
TRBD2	TRBV27	TRBJ2-2	-	TGTGCCAGCAGATACATAGCGGGAGGGGTCGGGGAGCTGTTTTTT	CASRYIAGGVGELFF
-	TRBV28	TRBJ1-1	-	TGTGCCAGCAGTTTAAATAGTCAGGGCGTGGGGACTGAAGCTTTCTTT	CASSLNSQGVGTEAFF
-	TRBV27	TRBJ1-1	-	TGTGCCAGCAGTTTACAGGGGCCCTACATGAACACTGAAGCTTTCTTT	CASSLQGPYMNTEAFF
TRBD2	TRBV5-1	TRBJ2-3	-	TGCGCCAGCAGCGACTTAGCGGGCGGAGTGACAGATACGCAGTATTTT	CASSDLAGGVTDTQYF
-	TRBV9	TRBJ2-5	-	TGTGCCAGCAGCGTAGACAGGGGGGGAGAGACCCAGTACTTC	CASSVDRGGETQYF
-	TRBV28	TRBJ1-2	-	TGTGCCAGCAGTTTATCTGGGAATGGCTACACCTTC	CASSLSGNGYTF
TRBD1	TRBV6-1	TRBJ2-7	-	TGTGCCAGCAGTGGGTGGGGATTCGACAGGGTTGACTACGAGCAGTACTTC	CASSGWGFDRVDYEQYF
-	TRBV6-5	TRBJ1-2	-	TGTGCCAGCAGTTACTGGGGGTATGGCTACACCTTC	CASSYWGYGYTF
-	TRBV19	TRBJ2-1	-	TGTGCCAGTAGTTGGGGACTCAATAGCAATGAGCAGTTCTTC	CASSWGLNSNEQFF
TRBD1	TRBV7-9	TRBJ2-5	-	TGTGCCAGCAGCATCCGGGACAGAAAAGAGACCCAGTACTTC	CASSIRDRKETQYF
TRBD2	TRBV29-1	TRBJ2-2	-	TGCAGCGTTGAAGTGGATAGCGGGCTGGGCTTGAACACCGGGGAGCTGTTTTTT	CSVEVDSGLGLNTGELFF
-	TRBV27	TRBJ1-4	-	TGTGCCAGCAGTTTATTGGGTGAGGAAAAACTGTTTTTT	CASSLLGEEKLFF
-	TRBV6-1	TRBJ2-7	-	TGTGCCAGCAGCGTATCCCGCCCAATCTCCTACGAGCAGTACTTC	CASSVSRPISYEQYF
-	TRBV30	TRBJ1-1	few	TGTGCACGGATGGACATCCGGAACACTGAAGCTTTCTTT	CARMDIRNTEAFF
-	TRBV27	TRBJ2-7	-	TGTGCCAGCAGTATCGGGACGAACTACGAGCAGTACTTC	CASSIGTNYEQYF
-	TRBV28	TRBJ2-7	-	TGTGCCAGCAGTTTTAAGGCACCGGGCTCCTACGAGCAGTACTTC	CASSFKAPGSYEQYF
TRBD2	TRBV18	TRBJ2-7	-	TGTGCCAGCTCACCCCGCGGGGGGTCTGGCTACTACGAGCAGTACTTC	CASSPRGGSGYYEQYF
-	TRBV5-5	TRBJ2-3	-	TGTGCCAGCAGCTTGTTGGCACGCAGCACAGATACGCAGTATTTT	CASSLLARSTDTQYF
TRBD1	TRBV7-9	TRBJ2-5	-	TGTGCCAGCAGCTCCCGGTGGGACAGGCAAGAGACCCAGTACTTC	CASSSRWDRQETQYF
-	TRBV29-1	TRBJ1-1	-	TGCAGCGTGCCGGGACCGAACACTGAAGCTTTCTTT	CSVPGPNTEAFF
TRBD2	TRBV2	TRBJ2-2	-	TGTGCCAGTACTCTACTAGCGGGAGAGGGATTCACCGGGGAGCTGTTTTTT	CASTLLAGEGFTGELFF
TRBD2	TRBV2	TRBJ2-3	-	TGTGCCAGCAAAAATCGGCTAGCGGGAGTTTTCCTCCCAGATACGCAGTATTTT	CASKNRLAGVFLPDTQYF
-	TRBV4-3	TRBJ1-4	-	TGCGCCAGCAGCCAAGCCGGGGGAAGCGGAGAAAAACTGTTTTTT	CASSQAGGSGEKLFF